The sequence of this T cell receptor (beta chain) was determined in a study of T cells in narcolepsy. Trimming stripped 3 bases from V and 4 bases from J, with 15 bases between. Germline V gene sequence: CDR1 MNHEY, CDR2 SMNVEV (reference sequence). CDR3 length: 15 residues. Findings and caveats of the study: Same-patient CSF and blood CD4+ T cell clonotypes included HCRT-specific and TRIB2-specific autoreactive ones.

The assay was immunoSEQ multiplex PCR, and TCRdb's table has in-frame clones only and misses some. The sample has 9,500 to 12,000 clones, about 93% seen once. On this clone itself: Antigen unknown.

The receptor comes from a human donor with narcolepsy. The chain is built from TRBV27 and TRBJ1-1; D remains unclear. Input material: CD45RA- memory CD4+ T cells from PBMCs. The chain's CDR3 is CASSFSLRSSTEAFF. The CDR3 nucleotides are TGTGCCAGCAGTTTTTCTCTGCGGTCTAGCACTGAAGCTTTCTTT.